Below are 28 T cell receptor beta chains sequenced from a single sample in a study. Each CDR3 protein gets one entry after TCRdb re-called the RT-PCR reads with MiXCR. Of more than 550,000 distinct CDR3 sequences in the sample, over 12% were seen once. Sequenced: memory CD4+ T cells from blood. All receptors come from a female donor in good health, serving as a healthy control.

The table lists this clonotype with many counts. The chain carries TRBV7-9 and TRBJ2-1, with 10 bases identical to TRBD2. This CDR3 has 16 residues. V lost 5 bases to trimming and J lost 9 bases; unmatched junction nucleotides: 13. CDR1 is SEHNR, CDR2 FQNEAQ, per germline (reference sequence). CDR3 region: CASSPRLSGRAPEQFF. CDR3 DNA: TGTGCCAGCAGCCCCCGATTGAGCGGGAGGGCCCCTGAGCAGTTCTTC.

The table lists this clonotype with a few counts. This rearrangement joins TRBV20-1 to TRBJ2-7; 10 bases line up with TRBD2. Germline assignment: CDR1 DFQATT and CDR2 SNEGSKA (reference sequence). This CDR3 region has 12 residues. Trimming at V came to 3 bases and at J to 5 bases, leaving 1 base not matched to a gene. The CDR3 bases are TGCAGTGCTAGGGGACTAGCGAACGAGCAGTACTTC. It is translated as CSARGLANEQYF.

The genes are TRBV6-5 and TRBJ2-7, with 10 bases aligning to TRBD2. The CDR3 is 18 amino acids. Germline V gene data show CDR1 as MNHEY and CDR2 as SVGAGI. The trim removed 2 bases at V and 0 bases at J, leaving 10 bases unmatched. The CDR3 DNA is TGTGCCAGCAGTTACGCCCGGACTAGCGGATCGGGCTCCTACGAGCAGTACTTC. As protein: CASSYARTSGSGSYEQYF.

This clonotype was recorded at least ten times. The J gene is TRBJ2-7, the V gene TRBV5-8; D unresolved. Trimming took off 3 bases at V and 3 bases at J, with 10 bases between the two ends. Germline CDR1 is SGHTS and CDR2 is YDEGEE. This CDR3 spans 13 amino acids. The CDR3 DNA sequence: TGTGCCAGCAGCTGGGGTGTTAGCTACGAGCAGTACTTC. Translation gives CASSWGVSYEQYF.

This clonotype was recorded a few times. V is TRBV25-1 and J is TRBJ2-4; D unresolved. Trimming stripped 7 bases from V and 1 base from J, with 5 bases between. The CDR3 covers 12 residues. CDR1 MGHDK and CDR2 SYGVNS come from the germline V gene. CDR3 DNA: TGTGCCAGCAAGGGCGCCAAAAACATTCAGTACTTC. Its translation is CASKGAKNIQYF.

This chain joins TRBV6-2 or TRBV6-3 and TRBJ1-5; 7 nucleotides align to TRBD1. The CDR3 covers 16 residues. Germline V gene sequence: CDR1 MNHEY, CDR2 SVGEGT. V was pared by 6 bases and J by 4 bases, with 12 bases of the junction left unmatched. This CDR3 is CASSRGMAGGNQPQHF. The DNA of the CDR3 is TGTGCCAGCAGCAGGGGGATGGCTGGCGGGAATCAGCCCCAGCATTTT.

The CDR3 sequence: CASSQDLNYEQYF. The CDR3 nucleotides are TGTGCCAGCAGCCAAGACTTGAACTACGAGCAGTACTTC. V and J are TRBV3-1 and TRBJ2-7; D ambiguous. Per the germline V gene, CDR1 is LGHDT and CDR2 is YNNKEL (reference sequence). V gave up 0 bases and J gave up 3 bases, with 6 bases separating them. This CDR3 spans 13 amino acids.

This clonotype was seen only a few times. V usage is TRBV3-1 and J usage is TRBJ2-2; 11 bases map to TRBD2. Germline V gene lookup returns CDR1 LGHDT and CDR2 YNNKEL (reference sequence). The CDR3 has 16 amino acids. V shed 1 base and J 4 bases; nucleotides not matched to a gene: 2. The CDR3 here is CASSQGLAGPTGELFF. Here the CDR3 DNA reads TGTGCCAGCAGCCAAGGACTAGCGGGACCCACCGGGGAGCTGTTTTTT.

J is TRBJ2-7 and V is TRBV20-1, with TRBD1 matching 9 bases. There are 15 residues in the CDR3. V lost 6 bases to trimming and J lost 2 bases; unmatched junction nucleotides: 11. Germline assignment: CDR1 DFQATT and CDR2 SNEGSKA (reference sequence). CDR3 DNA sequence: TGCAGTGCACTGAACCCCCGGGACAGGGCCTACGAGCAGTACTTC. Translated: CSALNPRDRAYEQYF.

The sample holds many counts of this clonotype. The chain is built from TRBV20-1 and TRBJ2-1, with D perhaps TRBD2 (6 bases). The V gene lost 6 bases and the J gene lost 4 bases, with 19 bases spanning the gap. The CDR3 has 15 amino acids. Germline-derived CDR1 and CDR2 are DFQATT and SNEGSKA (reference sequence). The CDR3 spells CSATALATVYNEQFF. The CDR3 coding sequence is TGCAGTGCAACAGCGCTAGCGACCGTTTACAATGAGCAGTTCTTC.

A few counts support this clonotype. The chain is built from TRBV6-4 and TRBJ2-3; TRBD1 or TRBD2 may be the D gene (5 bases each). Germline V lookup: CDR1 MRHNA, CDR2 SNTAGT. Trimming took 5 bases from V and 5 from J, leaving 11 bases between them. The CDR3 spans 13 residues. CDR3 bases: TGTGCCAGCAGTTCCCAGAGGGGAGATACGCAGTATTTT. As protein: CASSSQRGDTQYF.

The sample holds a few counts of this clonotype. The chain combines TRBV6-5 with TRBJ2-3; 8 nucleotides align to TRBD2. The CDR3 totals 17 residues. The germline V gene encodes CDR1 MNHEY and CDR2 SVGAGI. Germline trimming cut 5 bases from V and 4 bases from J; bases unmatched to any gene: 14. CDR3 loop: CASSKGTSGSYPDTQYF. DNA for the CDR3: TGTGCCAGCAGTAAGGGGACAAGCGGGAGTTACCCAGATACGCAGTATTTT.

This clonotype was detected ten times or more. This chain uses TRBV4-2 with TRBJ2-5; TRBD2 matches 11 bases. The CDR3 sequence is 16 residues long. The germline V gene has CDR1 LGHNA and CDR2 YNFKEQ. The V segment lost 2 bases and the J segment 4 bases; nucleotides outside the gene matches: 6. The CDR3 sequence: CASSQQTSGTGETQYF. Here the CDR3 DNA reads TGTGCCAGCAGCCAACAGACTAGCGGGACGGGAGAGACCCAGTACTTC.

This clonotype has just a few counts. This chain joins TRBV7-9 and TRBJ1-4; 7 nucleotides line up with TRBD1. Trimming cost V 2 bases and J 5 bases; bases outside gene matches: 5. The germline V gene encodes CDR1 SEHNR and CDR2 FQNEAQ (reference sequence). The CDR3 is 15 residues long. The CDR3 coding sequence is TGTGCCAGCAGCTTATGGACAGGATTGAATGAAAAACTGTTTTTT. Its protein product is CASSLWTGLNEKLFF.

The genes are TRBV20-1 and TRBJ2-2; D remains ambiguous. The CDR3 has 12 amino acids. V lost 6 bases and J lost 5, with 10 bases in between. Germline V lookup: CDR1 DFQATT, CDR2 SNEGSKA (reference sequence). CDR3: CSAPGMTGELFF. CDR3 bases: TGCAGTGCGCCCGGTATGACCGGGGAGCTGTTTTTT.

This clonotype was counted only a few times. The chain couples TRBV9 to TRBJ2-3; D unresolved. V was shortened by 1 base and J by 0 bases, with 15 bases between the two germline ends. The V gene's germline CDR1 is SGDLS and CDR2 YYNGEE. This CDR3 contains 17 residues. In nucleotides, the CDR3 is TGTGCCAGCAGCGTAAATTGGGGTAGCATGAGCACAGATACGCAGTATTTT. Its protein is CASSVNWGSMSTDTQYF.

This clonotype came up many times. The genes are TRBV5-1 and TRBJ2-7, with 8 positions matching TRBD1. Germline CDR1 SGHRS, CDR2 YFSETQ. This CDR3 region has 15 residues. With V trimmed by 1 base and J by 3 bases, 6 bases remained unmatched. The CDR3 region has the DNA TGCGCCAGCAGCTTGTCGACAGGGGCTGACTACGAGCAGTACTTC. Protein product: CASSLSTGADYEQYF.

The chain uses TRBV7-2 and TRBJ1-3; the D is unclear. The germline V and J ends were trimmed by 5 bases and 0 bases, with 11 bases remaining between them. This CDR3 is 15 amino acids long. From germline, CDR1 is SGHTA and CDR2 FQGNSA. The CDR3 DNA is TGTGCCAGCAGCCGGACCTATCCCTCTGGAAACACCATATATTTT. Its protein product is CASSRTYPSGNTIYF.

The CDR3 protein is CATSDTGQTYNEQFF. The DNA of the CDR3 is TGTGCCACCAGTGATACGGGACAGACCTACAATGAGCAGTTCTTC. The rearrangement uses TRBV24-1 and TRBJ2-1, with 7 bases that match TRBD1. The CDR3 extends over 15 amino acids. V shed 3 bases and J 2 bases; nucleotides not matched to a gene: 3. The germline gives CDR1 KGHDR, CDR2 SFDVKD.

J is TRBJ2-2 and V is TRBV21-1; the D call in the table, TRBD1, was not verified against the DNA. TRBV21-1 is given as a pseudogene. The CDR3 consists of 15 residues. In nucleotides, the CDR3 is TGTGCCAGCAACGTCCGGGACAGGAGTCGGAGGGAGCTGTTTTTT. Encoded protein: CASNVRDRSRRELFF.

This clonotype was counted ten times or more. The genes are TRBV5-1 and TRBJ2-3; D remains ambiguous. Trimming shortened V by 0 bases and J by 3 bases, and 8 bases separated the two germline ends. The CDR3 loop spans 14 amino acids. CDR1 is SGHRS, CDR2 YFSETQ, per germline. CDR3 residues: CASSLEGDTDTQYF. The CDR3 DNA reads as TGCGCCAGCAGCTTGGAAGGAGATACAGATACGCAGTATTTT.

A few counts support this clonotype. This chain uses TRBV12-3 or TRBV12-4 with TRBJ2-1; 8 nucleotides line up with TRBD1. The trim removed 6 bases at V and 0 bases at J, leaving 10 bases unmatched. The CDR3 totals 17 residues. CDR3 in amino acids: CASRNGQGLSSYNEQFF. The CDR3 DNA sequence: TGTGCCAGCAGAAACGGACAGGGCCTAAGCTCCTACAATGAGCAGTTCTTC.

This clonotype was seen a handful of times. Here the CDR3 DNA reads TGTGCCTGGAGTATCTGGACAGGGTTATACGAGCAGTACTTC. Its translation: CAWSIWTGLYEQYF. The chain uses TRBV30 and TRBJ2-7; 8 nucleotides align to TRBD1. The CDR3 loop spans 14 amino acids. Germline values: CDR1 GTSNPN, CDR2 SVGIG (reference sequence). V was clipped by 2 bases and J by 4 bases; unmatched bases: 7.

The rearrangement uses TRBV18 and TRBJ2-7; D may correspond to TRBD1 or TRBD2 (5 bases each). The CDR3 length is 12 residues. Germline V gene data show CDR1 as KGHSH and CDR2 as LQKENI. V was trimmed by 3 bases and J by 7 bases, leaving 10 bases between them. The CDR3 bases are TGTGCCAGCTCACCCTGGGGGTTAGAGCAGTACTTC. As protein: CASSPWGLEQYF. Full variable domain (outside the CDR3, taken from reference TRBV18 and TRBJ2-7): NAGVMQNPRHLVRRRGQEARLRCSPMKGHSHVYWYRQLPEEGLKFMVYLQKENIIDESGMPKERFSAEFPKEGPSILRIQQVVRGDSAAYFCASSPWGLEQYFGPGTRLTVT.

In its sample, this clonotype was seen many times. CDR3 in amino acids: CASSAGQSIYGYTF. CDR3 nucleotides: TGTGCCAGCAGCGCGGGACAGTCTATCTATGGCTACACCTTC. The chain joins TRBV7-2 to TRBJ1-2; 7 positions agree with TRBD1. There are 14 residues in the CDR3. V lost 5 bases and J lost 4; bases outside the gene matches: 7. CDR1 is SGHTA and CDR2 is FQGNSA in the germline V gene.

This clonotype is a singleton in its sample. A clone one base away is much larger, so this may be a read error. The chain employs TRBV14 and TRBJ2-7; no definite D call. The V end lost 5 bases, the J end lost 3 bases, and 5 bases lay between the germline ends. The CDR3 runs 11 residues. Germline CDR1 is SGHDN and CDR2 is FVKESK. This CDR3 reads CASSKLYEQYF. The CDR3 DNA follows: TGTGCCAGCAGCAAACTCTACGAGCAGTACTTC. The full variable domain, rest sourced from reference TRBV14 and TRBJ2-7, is EAGVTQFPSHSVIEKGQTVTLRCDPISGHDNLYWYRRVMGKEIKFLLHFVKESKQDESGMPNNRFLAERTGGTYSTLKVQPAELEDSGVYFCASSKLYEQYFGPGTRLTVT.

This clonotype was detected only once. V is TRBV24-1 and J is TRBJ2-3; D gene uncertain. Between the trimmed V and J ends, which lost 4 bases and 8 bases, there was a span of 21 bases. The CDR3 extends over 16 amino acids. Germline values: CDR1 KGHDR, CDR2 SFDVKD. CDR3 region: CATSETDEYPVSTQYF. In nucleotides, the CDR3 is TGTGCCACCAGTGAAACAGATGAATACCCGGTTAGTACGCAGTATTTT.

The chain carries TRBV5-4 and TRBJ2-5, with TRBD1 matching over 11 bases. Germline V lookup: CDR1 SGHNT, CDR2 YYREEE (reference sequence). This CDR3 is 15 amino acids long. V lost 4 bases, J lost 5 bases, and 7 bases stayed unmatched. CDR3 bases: TGTGCCAGCAGCCAAGGAGGACAGGGGGCGGAGACCCAGTACTTC. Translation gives CASSQGGQGAETQYF. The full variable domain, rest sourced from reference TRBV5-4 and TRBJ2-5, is ETGVTQSPTHLIKTRGQQVTLRCSSQSGHNTVSWYQQALGQGPQFIFQYYREEENGRGNFPPRFSGLQFPNYSSELNVNALELDDSALYLCASSQGGQGAETQYFGPGTRLLVL.